This T cell receptor beta chain came from a study of T cell responses to AZD1222 COVID-19 vaccine (dated by TCRdb to the early 2020s). With regard to the full study: TCR sequencing covered 230 or so trial participants: about 210 given two doses of AZD1222 and 26 given two doses of MenACWY control vaccine. Enrollment into the trials was organized by age into subgroups of 18-55, 56-69 and 70-plus years, and those subgroups contained roughly 140, 27 and 60 TCR-sequenced participants, respectively. Study-level results and caveats: In the small 56-69-year group, the increase in depth fell short of significance, most likely because of low power. Participants were mostly white British and included more females than males, and it was suggested by the authors that clonal diversity may have been underestimated. Reportedly, almost half of the unique spike-specific TCRs recognized epitopes lying outside the regions that are mutated in the B.1.351 and B.1.1.7 variants. A significant rise in spike-specific TCR breadth and depth was observed after two AZD1222 doses relative to day 0 and relative to MenACWY recipients. CD4 TCRs associated with the vaccine covered the entire spike protein, and the dominant responses were in regions 160-218 and 743-854. Conclusions about previously exposed vaccinees are limited because only six or seven AZD1222 recipients were SARS-CoV-2 seropositive at baseline. Because no samples from the day 14 peak response were available, repertoires could be characterized only after the peak T cell response.

For this clone: The antigen it recognizes is unknown. No clone much larger than this one lies a single base away; base qualities are absent.

The CDR3 regions of human TCRbeta chains were analyzed by immunosequencing. The authors' pipeline ran thus. TCRs in the repertoires were matched against a reference library of SARS-CoV-2-specific TCRs that had been generated with the MIRA antigen-specificity platform. Breadth was defined as the fraction of unique TCRs that were SARS-CoV-2-associated, and depth was defined as the fraction of total T cells that were SARS-CoV-2-associated. Using the MIRA data, each spike-specific TCR was assigned both to the spike region to which the TCR was reactive and to a CD4 or CD8 class. Log10-transformed breadth and depth values were compared by one-way ANOVA with Sidak's multiple comparisons tests. Entries here come from immuneACCESS through TCRdb and include only in-frame sequences with V and J called. Some clones fail to appear in such tables; in the studies checked, an unresolved V gene covers under half of the shortfall, and the cause of the remainder is unknown. V and J calls plus clone size are reproduced from that table; the DNA served to infer D and trimming. The table for this sample lists about 73,000 clones; roughly 90% of them were counted only once. Clones ranked in the top ten supply 1.3% to 1.5% of the sample.

The time point label here, explained by the study, means: about 28 days (+/-7) after the second vaccine dose. AZD1222 recipients whose second dose came at about 4 weeks and those whose second dose came at about 12 weeks were combined into one group, since spike-specific TCR depth and breadth did not differ between the two schedules. Samples from vaccinated people were obtained from the UK trials COV001 and COV002, which included a single-blind randomized controlled phase 2/3 trial of AZD1222 (ChAdOx1 nCoV-19) in healthy adults. Trial participant PBMC samples were collected at day 0 and day 28 after the second dose for TCRbeta chain sequencing. The sequenced sample was peripheral blood, obtained 28 days after the second AZD1222 dose. The TCR was taken from an adult who received the AZD1222 COVID-19 vaccine.

The DNA sequence is as follows: TGTGCCAGCAGCTTCGGACAGGGTAATGAAAAACTGTTTTTT. This gives the protein CASSFGQGNEKLFF. The rearranged chain carries TRBV5-4 and TRBJ1-4; 8 bases in the junction line up with TRBD1. CDR1 and CDR2, per the germline V gene (reference sequence), are SGHNT and YYREEE. The CDR3 spans 14 residues, from the cysteine through the phenylalanine. Only the CDR3 portion is preserved as DNA: 42 bases, with reading frame beginning at the first base. Germline trimming: 2 bases from V, 4 bases from J; junction bases outside gene matches: 1. Reference TRBV5-4 and TRBJ1-4 genes cover what lies past the CDR3, so the full variable domain is ETGVTQSPTHLIKTRGQQVTLRCSSQSGHNTVSWYQQALGQGPQFIFQYYREEENGRGNFPPRFSGLQFPNYSSELNVNALELDDSALYLCASSFGQGNEKLFFGSGTQLSVL.